Shown below are 30 T cell receptor beta chains from a single sample sequenced in a study of response to subunit inactivated influenza vaccine. TCRdb reprocessed the RT-PCR reads via MiXCR and lists one record per CDR3 protein. This table has 630,000 or so distinct CDR3 sequences, approximately 15% appearing once. The source material was PBMCs from blood, sampled 11 to 12 days after vaccination. The source of these receptors is a man aged 50 to 60 who received an inactivated influenza vaccine.

This clonotype was seen a handful of times. The chain has TRBV2 and TRBJ2-5, with D perhaps being TRBD1 or TRBD2 (5 bases each). CDR1 SNHLY and CDR2 FYNNEI come from the germline V gene. Trimming took off 0 bases at V and 1 base at J, with 12 bases between the two ends. The CDR3 covers 16 residues. CDR3 DNA sequence: TGTGCCAGCAGTGAAGCCCCAAGTGGGGGCCAAGAGACCCAGTACTTC. Encoded protein: CASSEAPSGGQETQYF. The full variable domain, rest sourced from reference TRBV2 and TRBJ2-5, is EPEVTQTPSHQVTQMGQEVILRCVPISNHLYFYWYRQILGQKVEFLVSFYNNEISEKSEIFDDQFSVERPDGSNFTLKIRSTKLEDSAMYFCASSEAPSGGQETQYFGPGTRLLVL.

This clonotype occurred a few times. The chain has TRBV5-1 and TRBJ1-2; D is unclear. V was shortened by 4 bases and J by 5 bases, with 9 bases between the two germline ends. The CDR3 runs 12 residues. The V gene's germline CDR1 is SGHRS and CDR2 YFSETQ. The CDR3 region has the DNA TGCGCCAGCAGCCCGCTGGGGTATGGCTACACCTTC. Its translation is CASSPLGYGYTF. Looking up the rest from reference TRBV5-1 and TRBJ1-2 gives the full variable domain: KAGVTQTPRYLIKTRGQQVTLSCSPISGHRSVSWYQQTPGQGLQFLFEYFSETQRNKGNFPGRFSGRQFSNSRSEMNVSTLELGDSALYLCASSPLGYGYTFGSGTRLTVV.

This clonotype was detected a few times. The rearrangement links TRBV18 to TRBJ2-7; maybe TRBD2 (7 bases). Trimming stripped 2 bases from V and 10 bases from J, with 15 bases between. From germline, CDR1 is KGHSH and CDR2 LQKENI. The CDR3 has 13 amino acids. CDR3 protein: CASSPGGDKRQYF. DNA of the CDR3: TGTGCCAGCTCACCAGGGGGGGACAAGCGCCAGTACTTC.

Only a few counts were recorded for this clonotype. V usage is TRBV5-1 and J usage is TRBJ2-5; no firm D call. Per germline, CDR1 SGHRS and CDR2 YFSETQ. Trimming shortened V by 0 bases and J by 7 bases, and 16 bases separated the two germline ends. This CDR3 comprises 15 residues. The CDR3 loop is CASSLADIEFRTQYF. CDR3 DNA sequence: TGCGCCAGCAGCTTGGCTGATATCGAATTTAGGACCCAGTACTTC.

This clonotype has just a few counts. The chain is built from TRBV29-1 and TRBJ2-1; D possibly corresponds to TRBD2 (6 bases). The V gene lost 6 bases and the J gene lost 6 bases, with 15 bases spanning the gap. Germline V lookup: CDR1 SQVTM, CDR2 ANQGSEA. The CDR3 is made up of 13 amino acids. The CDR3 spells CSVETRFGNEQFF. The CDR3 DNA reads as TGCAGCGTCGAGACTAGGTTCGGCAATGAGCAGTTCTTC.

The table lists this clonotype with a few counts. The V gene is TRBV4-2, the J gene TRBJ1-2, with a tentative D call TRBD1 (5 bases). With 0 bases removed from V and 0 bases from J, the gap between germline ends came to 11 bases. Germline lookup yields CDR1 LGHNA and CDR2 YNFKEQ. The CDR3 runs 16 residues. CDR3 amino acids: CASSQDETATNYGYTF. CDR3 nucleotide sequence: TGTGCCAGCAGCCAAGATGAGACAGCTACTAACTATGGCTACACCTTC.

The chain carries TRBV2 and TRBJ2-3; perhaps TRBD1 as D (6 bases). The CDR3 contains 13 residues. Germline CDR1 is SNHLY and CDR2 is FYNNEI. V lost 7 bases and J lost 1, with 9 bases in between. DNA of the CDR3: TGTGCCAGCACAGGGGTTGGCACAGATACGCAGTATTTT. Its translation: CASTGVGTDTQYF.

The chain carries TRBV28 and TRBJ2-7; D remains ambiguous. Germline V CDR1 and CDR2: MDHEN, SYDVKM. V dropped 1 base and J dropped 3 bases, with 7 bases sitting between them. There are 13 residues in the CDR3. As DNA, the CDR3 is TGTGCCAGCAGTTTATCAACAGACTACGAGCAGTACTTC. Residues: CASSLSTDYEQYF. Full variable domain (missing parts from reference TRBV28 and TRBJ2-7): DVKVTQSSRYLVKRTGEKVFLECVQDMDHENMFWYRQDPGLGLRLIYFSYDVKMKEKGDIPEGYSVSREKKERFSLILESASTNQTSMYLCASSLSTDYEQYFGPGTRLTVT.

The chain carries TRBV5-1 and TRBJ2-5; TRBD2 agrees at 9 bases. J lost 3 bases, V lost 2 bases, and 5 bases had no gene match. The CDR3 loop spans 15 amino acids. Germline V gene lookup returns CDR1 SGHRS and CDR2 YFSETQ. The CDR3 DNA reads as TGCGCCAGCAGCTTCTCTAGCGGGACGAAAGAGACCCAGTACTTC. It yields the protein CASSFSSGTKETQYF.

The chain links TRBV10-3 to TRBJ2-7; D is undetermined. In germline, CDR1 is ENHRY, CDR2 SYGVKD. V was shortened by 4 bases and J by 4 bases, with 8 bases between the two germline ends. The CDR3 runs 12 residues. The CDR3 nucleotides are TGTGCCATCAGTGGTAACGGATACGAGCAGTACTTC. It translates to CAISGNGYEQYF.

This clonotype was counted many times. The chain uses TRBV28 and TRBJ2-7; a possible D gene is TRBD1 (5 bases). Deletions cut 4 bases from V and 5 bases from J, with 15 bases between. CDR1 is MDHEN and CDR2 is SYDVKM in the germline V gene. The length of the CDR3 is 14 residues. This CDR3 is CASSSLLGAHEQYF. The CDR3 DNA follows: TGTGCCAGCAGTTCACTTCTAGGGGCGCACGAGCAGTACTTC.

The chain links TRBV12-3 or TRBV12-4 to TRBJ2-7; no definite D call. V was clipped by 6 bases and J by 4 bases, with 10 bases between them. The CDR3 is 12 residues long. The chain's CDR3 is CASSFRRYEQYF. Written as DNA, the CDR3 is TGTGCCAGCAGCTTCCGACGGTACGAGCAGTACTTC.

This rearrangement joins TRBV7-8 to TRBJ2-5, with D possibly being TRBD1 or TRBD2 (5 bases each). Germline CDR1 is SGHVS and CDR2 is FQNEAQ. Between the trimmed V and J ends, which lost 1 base and 0 bases, there was a span of 12 bases. This CDR3 spans 16 amino acids. The CDR3 reads CASSLGRGRYQETQYF. The CDR3 coding sequence is TGTGCCAGCAGCTTAGGACGGGGCCGCTACCAAGAGACCCAGTACTTC.

This chain uses TRBV7-9 with TRBJ1-4; D gene ambiguous. With 0 bases removed from V and 4 bases from J, the gap between germline ends came to 9 bases. This CDR3 has 15 residues. Germline CDR1 reads SEHNR; CDR2 reads FQNEAQ (reference sequence). In DNA, the CDR3 is TGTGCCAGCAGCTTAGCTGTGAGCGGTAATGAAAAACTGTTTTTT. Residues: CASSLAVSGNEKLFF.

This clonotype was detected a few times. V usage is TRBV3-1 and J usage is TRBJ2-7; D not certain. V was shortened by 0 bases and J by 6 bases, with 9 bases between the two germline ends. Germline values: CDR1 LGHDT, CDR2 YNNKEL (reference sequence). The CDR3 has 13 amino acids. In DNA form, the CDR3 reads TGTGCCAGCAGCCAAGATTTAGTCGCCGAGCAGTACTTC. This sequence encodes CASSQDLVAEQYF.

The chain links TRBV12-3 or TRBV12-4 to TRBJ1-6, with D unresolved. The CDR3 covers 12 residues. The ends were cut back, 6 bases at V and 9 bases at J, with 9 bases in the middle. CDR3 protein: CASRSSRSPLHF. The CDR3 bases are TGTGCCAGCAGGTCTAGTCGTTCACCCCTCCACTTT.

V usage is TRBV7-2 and J usage is TRBJ2-2; TRBD2 matches at 8 bases. The CDR3 sequence is 16 residues long. The V segment lost 5 bases and the J segment 4 bases; nucleotides outside the gene matches: 9. CDR1 is SGHTA, CDR2 FQGNSA, per germline. CDR3 sequence reads: CASSREAGDPTGELFF. The CDR3 DNA sequence: TGTGCCAGCAGCCGCGAAGCGGGGGACCCCACCGGGGAGCTGTTTTTT.

V is TRBV20-1 and J is TRBJ2-6; 8 bases are shared with TRBD1. V was pared by 0 bases and J by 2 bases, with 6 bases of the junction left unmatched. CDR3 length: 17 residues. CDR1 and CDR2 (germline): DFQATT, SNEGSKA (reference sequence). CDR3 nucleotides: TGCAGTGCTAGAGATGGCAGGGGGCGTACTGGGGCCAACGTCCTGACTTTC. Translation gives CSARDGRGRTGANVLTF.

The genes are TRBV2 and TRBJ1-2; D unclear. V lost 3 bases to trimming and J lost 0 bases, with 8 bases between them. This CDR3 region has 14 residues. The germline CDR1 and CDR2 sequences are SNHLY and FYNNEI. For the CDR3, the DNA is TGTGCCAGCAGTGAGGGCGGCTCTAACTATGGCTACACCTTC. It specifies CASSEGGSNYGYTF.

This clonotype was detected once. Written as DNA, the CDR3 is TGCAGTGCTAGAGCAATATTGGGGACAGAGGATGGCTACACCTTC. Translating it yields CSARAILGTEDGYTF. The chain uses TRBV20-1 and TRBJ1-2, with 7 bases identical to TRBD1. The CDR3 sequence is 15 residues long. Germline lookup yields CDR1 DFQATT and CDR2 SNEGSKA (reference sequence). Germline trimming cut 1 base from V and 6 bases from J; bases unmatched to any gene: 11.

This clonotype was seen more than once but under ten times. The chain carries TRBV18 and TRBJ2-7, with 12 bases aligning to TRBD2. V gave up 2 bases and J gave up 4 bases; unmatched junction bases: 3. The CDR3 loop spans 15 amino acids. CDR1 is KGHSH, CDR2 LQKENI, per germline. The CDR3 sequence is CASSPLTSGSYEQYF. CDR3 sequence (DNA): TGTGCCAGCTCACCATTGACTAGCGGGAGTTACGAGCAGTACTTC.

This clonotype was picked up a small number of times. The rearrangement links TRBV15 to TRBJ2-7, with D perhaps TRBD1 (6 bases). V was cut by 1 base and J by 7 bases, with 14 bases left in between. Germline loops: CDR1 LNHNV, CDR2 YYDKDF (reference sequence). The CDR3 length is 14 residues. CDR3 sequence: CATSRGDTDREQYF. The CDR3, as DNA: TGTGCCACCAGCAGAGGGGACACAGATCGAGAGCAGTACTTC.

The gene calls are TRBV29-1 and TRBJ2-1, with 12 bases fitting TRBD2. V lost 2 bases, J lost 2 bases, and 4 bases stayed unmatched. The V gene's germline CDR1 is SQVTM and CDR2 ANQGSEA. This CDR3 contains 16 residues. CDR3 loop: CSVEQLAGGAYNEQFF. Written as DNA, the CDR3 is TGCAGCGTTGAACAACTAGCGGGAGGCGCCTACAATGAGCAGTTCTTC.

This clonotype appeared many times. This rearrangement joins TRBV25-1 to TRBJ2-7; the match to TRBD1 covers 9 bases. Germline CDR1 is MGHDK and CDR2 is SYGVNS. Trimming cost V 3 bases and J 3 bases; bases outside gene matches: 9. CDR3 size: 16 residues. The CDR3 sequence is CASSETLRTGVYEQYF. The CDR3 DNA follows: TGTGCCAGCAGTGAGACGTTGCGGACAGGGGTCTACGAGCAGTACTTC.

This clonotype was counted a few times. In nucleotides, the CDR3 is TGTGCCACCAGTGACGTCCGGGACTCCCAAGAGACCCAGTACTTC. This encodes CATSDVRDSQETQYF. This chain links TRBV24-1 with TRBJ2-5; the D gene is possibly TRBD2 (6 bases). Trimming left V 4 bases short and J 1 base short, with 12 bases between. This CDR3 contains 15 residues. CDR1 KGHDR and CDR2 SFDVKD come from the germline V gene.

This chain connects TRBV20-1 to TRBJ2-3; TRBD2 agrees at 12 bases. The junction had 2 bases not matched to a gene; V was cut back by 0 bases and J by 1 base. The CDR3 sequence is 16 residues long. Germline values: CDR1 DFQATT, CDR2 SNEGSKA (reference sequence). CDR3 nucleotide sequence: TGCAGTGCTAGAGACCCTAGCGGGAGGGGCACAGATACGCAGTATTTT. Translated: CSARDPSGRGTDTQYF.

The sample holds many counts of this clonotype. The chain links TRBV12-3 or TRBV12-4 to TRBJ2-7; D remains ambiguous. The V end lost 6 bases, the J end lost 0 bases, and 12 bases lay between the germline ends. The CDR3 has 14 residues. The CDR3 DNA is TGTGCCAGCAGCCGTGGAGAGAGCTCCTACGAGCAGTACTTC. Translating gives CASSRGESSYEQYF.

This chain joins TRBV20-1 and TRBJ2-7; D ambiguous. The CDR3 sequence is 11 residues long. V dropped 1 base and J dropped 3 bases, with 4 bases sitting between them. Germline loops: CDR1 DFQATT, CDR2 SNEGSKA (reference sequence). The CDR3 nucleotides are TGCAGTGCTAGAGGTCTCTACGAGCAGTACTTC. Its translation: CSARGLYEQYF.

The J gene is TRBJ1-6, the V gene TRBV6-5; D may be TRBD1 (5 bases). V dropped 1 base and J dropped 5 bases, with 15 bases sitting between them. There are 17 residues in the CDR3. CDR1 is MNHEY and CDR2 is SVGAGI in the germline V gene. The chain's CDR3 is CASSYFQAGDDNSPLHF. The CDR3 DNA reads as TGTGCCAGCAGTTACTTCCAGGCGGGGGACGATAATTCACCCCTCCACTTT.

The genes are TRBV10-3 and TRBJ1-5; D is undetermined. CDR1 and CDR2 from the germline V gene are ENHRY and SYGVKD. V dropped 6 bases and J dropped 4 bases, with 7 bases sitting between them. The CDR3 is made up of 12 amino acids. The CDR3 sequence is CAISAKNQPQHF. The CDR3 DNA is TGTGCCATCAGCGCCAAAAATCAGCCCCAGCATTTT.